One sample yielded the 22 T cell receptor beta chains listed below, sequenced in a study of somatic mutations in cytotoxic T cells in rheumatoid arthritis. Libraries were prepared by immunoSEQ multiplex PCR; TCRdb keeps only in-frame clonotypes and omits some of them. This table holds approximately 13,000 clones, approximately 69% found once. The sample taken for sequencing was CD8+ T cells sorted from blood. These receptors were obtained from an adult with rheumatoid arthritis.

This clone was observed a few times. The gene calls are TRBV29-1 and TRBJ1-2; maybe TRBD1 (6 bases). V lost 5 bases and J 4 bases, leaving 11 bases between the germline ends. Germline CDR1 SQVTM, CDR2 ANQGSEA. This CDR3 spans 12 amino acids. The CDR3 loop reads CSVNTGFYGYTF. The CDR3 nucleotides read TGCAGCGTTAACACAGGGTTCTATGGCTACACCTTC.

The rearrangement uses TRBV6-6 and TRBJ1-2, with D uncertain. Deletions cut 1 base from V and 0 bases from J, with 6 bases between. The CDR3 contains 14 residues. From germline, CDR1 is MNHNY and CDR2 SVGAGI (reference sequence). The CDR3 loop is CASSYYRANYGYTF. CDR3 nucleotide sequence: TGTGCCAGCAGTTACTACAGAGCTAACTATGGCTACACCTTC.

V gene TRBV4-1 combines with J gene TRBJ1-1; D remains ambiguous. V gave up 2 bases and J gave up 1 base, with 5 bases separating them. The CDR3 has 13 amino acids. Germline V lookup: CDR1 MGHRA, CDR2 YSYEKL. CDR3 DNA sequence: TGCGCCAGCAGCCAATATGCGAACACTGAAGCTTTCTTT. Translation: CASSQYANTEAFF.

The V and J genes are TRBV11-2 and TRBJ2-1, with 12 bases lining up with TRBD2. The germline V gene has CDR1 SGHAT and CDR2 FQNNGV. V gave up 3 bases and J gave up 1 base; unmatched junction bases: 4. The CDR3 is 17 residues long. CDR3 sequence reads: CASSFRTSGVSYNEQFF. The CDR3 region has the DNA TGTGCCAGCAGCTTTCGGACTAGCGGGGTTTCCTACAATGAGCAGTTCTTC.

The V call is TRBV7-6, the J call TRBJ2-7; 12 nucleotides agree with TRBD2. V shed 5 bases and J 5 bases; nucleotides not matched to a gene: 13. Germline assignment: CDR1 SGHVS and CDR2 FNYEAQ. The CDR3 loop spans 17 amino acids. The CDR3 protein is CASSPTSGGTLLNEQYF. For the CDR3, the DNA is TGTGCCAGCAGCCCAACTAGCGGGGGGACCCTTTTGAACGAGCAGTACTTC.

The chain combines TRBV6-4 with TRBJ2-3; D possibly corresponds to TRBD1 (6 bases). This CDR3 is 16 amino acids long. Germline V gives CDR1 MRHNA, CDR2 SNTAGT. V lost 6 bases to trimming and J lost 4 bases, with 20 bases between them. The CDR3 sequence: CASSETTGKGADTQYF. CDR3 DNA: TGTGCCAGCAGCGAGACTACAGGGAAGGGCGCAGATACGCAGTATTTT.

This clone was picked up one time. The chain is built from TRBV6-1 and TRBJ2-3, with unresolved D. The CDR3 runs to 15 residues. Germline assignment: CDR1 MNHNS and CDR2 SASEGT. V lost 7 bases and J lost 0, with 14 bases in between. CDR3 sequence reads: CASTPTVGSTDTQYF. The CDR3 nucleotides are TGTGCCAGCACCCCCACGGTGGGTAGCACAGATACGCAGTATTTT.

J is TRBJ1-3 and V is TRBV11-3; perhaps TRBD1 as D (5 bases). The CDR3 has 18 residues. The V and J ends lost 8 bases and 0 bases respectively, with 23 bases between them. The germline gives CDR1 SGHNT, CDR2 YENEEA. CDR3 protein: CASCPSHRSVSSGNTIYF. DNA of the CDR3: TGTGCCAGCTGTCCATCCCACAGGTCAGTTAGCTCTGGAAACACCATATATTTT.

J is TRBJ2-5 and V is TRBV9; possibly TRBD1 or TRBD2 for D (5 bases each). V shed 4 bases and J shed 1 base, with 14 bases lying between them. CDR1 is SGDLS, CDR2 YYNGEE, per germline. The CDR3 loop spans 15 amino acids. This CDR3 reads CASSTGGQVQETQYF. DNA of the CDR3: TGTGCCAGCAGCACAGGCGGGCAGGTCCAAGAGACCCAGTACTTC.

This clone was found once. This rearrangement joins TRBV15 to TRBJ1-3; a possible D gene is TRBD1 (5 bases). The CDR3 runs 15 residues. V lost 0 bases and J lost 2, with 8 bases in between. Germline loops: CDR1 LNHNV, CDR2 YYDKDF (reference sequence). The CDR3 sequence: CATSRDRGAGNTIYF. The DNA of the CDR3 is TGTGCCACCAGCAGAGATCGAGGGGCTGGAAACACCATATATTTT.

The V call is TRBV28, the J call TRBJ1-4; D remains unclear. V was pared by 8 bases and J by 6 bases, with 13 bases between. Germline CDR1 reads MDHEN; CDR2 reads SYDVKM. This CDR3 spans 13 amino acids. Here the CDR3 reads CASYTPADEKLFF. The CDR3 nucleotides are TGTGCCAGCTATACCCCGGCGGATGAAAAACTGTTTTTT.

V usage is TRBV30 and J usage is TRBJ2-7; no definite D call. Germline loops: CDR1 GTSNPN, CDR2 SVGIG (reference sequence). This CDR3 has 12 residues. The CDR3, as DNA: TGTGCTCCCACCGACACAACCTACGAGCAGTACTTC. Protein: CAPTDTTYEQYF.

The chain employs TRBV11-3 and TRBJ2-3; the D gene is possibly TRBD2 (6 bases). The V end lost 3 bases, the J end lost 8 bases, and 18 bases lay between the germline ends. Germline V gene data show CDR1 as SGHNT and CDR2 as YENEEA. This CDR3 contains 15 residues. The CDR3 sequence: CASSLSGGAFGTQYF. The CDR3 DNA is TGTGCCAGCAGCTTGTCTGGCGGGGCTTTTGGTACGCAGTATTTT.

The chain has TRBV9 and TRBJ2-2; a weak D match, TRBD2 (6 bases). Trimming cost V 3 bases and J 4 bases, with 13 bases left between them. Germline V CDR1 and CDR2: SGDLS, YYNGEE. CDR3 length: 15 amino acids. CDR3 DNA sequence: TGTGCCAGCAGCGGCGGGAACACCCGCACCGGGGAGCTGTTTTTT. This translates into CASSGGNTRTGELFF.

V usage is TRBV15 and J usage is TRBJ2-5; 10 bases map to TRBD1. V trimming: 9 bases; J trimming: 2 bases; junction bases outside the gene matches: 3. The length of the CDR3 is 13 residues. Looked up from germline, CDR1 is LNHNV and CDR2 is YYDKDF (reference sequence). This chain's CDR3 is CATGTGVQETQYF. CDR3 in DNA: TGTGCCACTGGGACAGGGGTTCAAGAGACCCAGTACTTC.

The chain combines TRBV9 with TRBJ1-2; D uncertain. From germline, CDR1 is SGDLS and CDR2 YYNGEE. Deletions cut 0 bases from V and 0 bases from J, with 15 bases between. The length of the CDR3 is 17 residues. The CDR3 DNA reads TGTGCCAGCAGCGTAGAACAGAAACCAAAATCTAACTATGGCTACACCTTC. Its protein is CASSVEQKPKSNYGYTF.

CDR3 in amino acids: CASSSSTLAVFSYEQYF. The CDR3 DNA sequence: TGTGCCAGCAGTTCATCCACACTAGCGGTCTTCTCCTACGAGCAGTACTTC. The rearrangement joins TRBV28 to TRBJ2-7; 8 bases agree with TRBD2. This CDR3 comprises 17 residues. The J segment lost 0 bases and the V segment lost 4 bases, leaving 11 bases of the junction unmatched. Germline V gives CDR1 MDHEN, CDR2 SYDVKM. Together with reference TRBV28 and TRBJ2-7, the CDR3 gives the full variable domain: DVKVTQSSRYLVKRTGEKVFLECVQDMDHENMFWYRQDPGLGLRLIYFSYDVKMKEKGDIPEGYSVSREKKERFSLILESASTNQTSMYLCASSSSTLAVFSYEQYFGPGTRLTVT.

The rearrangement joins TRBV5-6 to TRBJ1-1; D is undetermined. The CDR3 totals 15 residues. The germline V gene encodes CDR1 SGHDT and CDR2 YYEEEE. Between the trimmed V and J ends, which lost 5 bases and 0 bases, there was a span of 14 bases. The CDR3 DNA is TGTGCCAGCAGAACCAGACAAAACATGAACACTGAAGCTTTCTTT. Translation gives CASRTRQNMNTEAFF.

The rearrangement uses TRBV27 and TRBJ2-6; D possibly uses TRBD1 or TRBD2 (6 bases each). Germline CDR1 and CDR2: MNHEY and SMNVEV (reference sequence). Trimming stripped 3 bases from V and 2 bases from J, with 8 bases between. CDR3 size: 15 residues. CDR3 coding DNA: TGTGCCAGCAGTTTCCGGGGGCCTGGGGCCAACGTCCTGACTTTC. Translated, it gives CASSFRGPGANVLTF.

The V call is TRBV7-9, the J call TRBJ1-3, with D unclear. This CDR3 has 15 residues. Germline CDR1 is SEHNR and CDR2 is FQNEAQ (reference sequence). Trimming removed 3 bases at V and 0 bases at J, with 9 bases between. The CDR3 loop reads CASSFSPHSGNTIYF. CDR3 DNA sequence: TGTGCCAGCAGCTTTAGTCCCCACTCTGGAAACACCATATATTTT.

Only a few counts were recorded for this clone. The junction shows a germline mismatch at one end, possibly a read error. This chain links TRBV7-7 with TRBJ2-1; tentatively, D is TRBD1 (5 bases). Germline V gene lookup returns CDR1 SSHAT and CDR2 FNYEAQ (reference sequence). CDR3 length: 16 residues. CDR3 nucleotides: TGTGCTAGCAGCCGAACCAATACTGACAGCTACAATGAGCAGTTCTTC. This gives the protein CASSRTNTDSYNEQFF.

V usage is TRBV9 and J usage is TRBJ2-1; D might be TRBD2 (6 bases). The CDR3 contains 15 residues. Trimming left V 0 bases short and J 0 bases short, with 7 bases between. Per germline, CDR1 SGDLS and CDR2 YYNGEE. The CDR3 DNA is TGTGCCAGCAGCGTAGGCGGGGACTCCTACAATGAGCAGTTCTTC. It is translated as CASSVGGDSYNEQFF.